Listed below are T cell receptor beta chains from one sample, sequenced in a study of blood T cell repertoires in COVID-19. Produced via immunoSEQ multiplex PCR; TCRdb's table is partial and in-frame only. The sample includes approximately 440,000 clones, 90% of them seen just once. Sample: PBMCs or T cells enriched from blood (not recorded which). Source of these receptors: a man between 18 and 35 years old who had recovered from COVID-19. The conserved cysteine and the conserved F or W are not part of the CDR3 here.

>TRBV7-9|TRBJ2-3|13
ASTPKGQGTDTQY
>TRBV27|TRBJ1-5|13
ASSLITGSNQPQH
>TRBV6-1|TRBJ1-2|11
ASSDAGGYGYT
>TRBV7-3|TRBJ1-2|13
ASSPGGGGNYGYT
>TRBV9|TRBJ1-3|17
ASSVRPQETIGSGNTIY
>TRBV7-2|TRBJ1-2|11
ASRRQGDYGYT
>TRBV30|TRBJ2-7|12
AWGGYRENYEQY
>TRBV5-1|TRBJ2-1|13
ASSMGLAVYNEQF
>TRBV10-2|TRBJ1-6|11
AGASGVRSPLH
>TRBV6-4|TRBJ1-1|12
ASSAGTGGVGAF